This TCR beta chain was observed in a study of glioma-infiltrating T cells. Study-level points and caveats: Above-expected tissue-blood divergence occurred in all gliomas, most in low-grade ones.

TCR alpha and beta CDR3 regions were amplified from RNA using iRepertoire nested multiplex PCR. For one-step reverse transcription and amplification, roughly 100-400 ng of tissue mRNA or PBMC total RNA was used. TCRdb re-called the multiplex PCR reads with MiXCR, one entry per CDR3 protein. The sample carries 150,000 or so distinct CDR3 sequences, more than 35% recorded once. To note about this clonotype: Its antigen is unidentified.

V shed 2 bases and J 3 bases; nucleotides not matched to a gene: 4. Germline V gene data show CDR1 as DFQATT and CDR2 as SNEGSKA (reference sequence). The CDR3 contains 14 residues. The sample was glioma tissue, nonneoplastic brain tissue, or PBMCs (not recorded which). This TCR was recovered from a human donor with low-grade glioma or glioblastoma, undergoing nonglioma brain surgery, or in good health (not recorded which). This chain links TRBV20-1 with TRBJ2-7, with TRBD2 matching over 10 bases. CDR3 protein: CSARKAGGLYEQYF. The CDR3 bases are TGCAGTGCTAGAAAAGCGGGGGGGCTCTACGAGCAGTACTTC.